This T cell receptor beta chain was retrieved from a study of T cell responses to AZD1222 COVID-19 vaccine. Profiling relied on immunoSEQ multiplex PCR, and the TCRdb table lists in-frame clones only, not all of them. The sample consists of about 190,000 clones, roughly 92% of them appearing once. General study points: Females outnumbered males among donors, who were mostly white British; clonal diversity was possibly underestimated.

This clone was seen just once. Its antigen is currently unknown. Germline V gene lookup returns CDR1 LGHDT and CDR2 YNNKEL (reference sequence). The CDR3 has 14 residues. Trimming shortened V by 2 bases and J by 7 bases, and 11 bases separated the two germline ends. The sample here was peripheral blood, taken on day 0 of AZD1222 vaccination. V and J are TRBV3-1 (or the pseudogene TRBV3-2) and TRBJ2-2, with D unclear. The sequence was collected from an adult in good health. Written as DNA, the CDR3 is TGTGCCAGCAGCCAACGAAGCGCTGGCGGGGAGCTGTTTTTT. Residues: CASSQRSAGGELFF.